This T cell receptor beta chain was recorded in a study of T cells in localized non-small cell lung cancer. The study, taken as a whole, reports: Longer overall survival was associated with a higher density of T cells in the blood. Only one tumor region went through sequencing, so heterogeneity may still be there. Clonality peaked in uninvolved adjacent lung rather than tumor. Paired adjacent lung recovered a median around 60 of the top 100 tumor clones.

As concerns this clone: Antigen unknown. This CDR3 is also generated by other DNA sequences in the sample.

The CDR3 consists of 14 residues. The germline CDR1 and CDR2 sequences are SGHNT and YENEEA. Trimming removed 3 bases from V and 5 bases from J, with 10 bases in between. Using immunoSEQ multiplex PCR, the repertoire was profiled, and TCRdb retains in-frame clones only, with some absent. The table records 31,000 or so clones, roughly nine tenths of them present only once. The sequenced sample was peripheral blood, obtained before any cancer treatment. This chain joins TRBV11-3 and TRBJ2-2; D tentatively fits TRBD1 or TRBD2 (5 bases each). The origin of this receptor is a woman aged 35-75 years with stage I lung adenocarcinoma. The CDR3 region is CASSFGGRTGELFF. The CDR3 nucleotides are TGTGCCAGCAGCTTTGGGGGTCGGACCGGGGAGCTGTTTTTT.